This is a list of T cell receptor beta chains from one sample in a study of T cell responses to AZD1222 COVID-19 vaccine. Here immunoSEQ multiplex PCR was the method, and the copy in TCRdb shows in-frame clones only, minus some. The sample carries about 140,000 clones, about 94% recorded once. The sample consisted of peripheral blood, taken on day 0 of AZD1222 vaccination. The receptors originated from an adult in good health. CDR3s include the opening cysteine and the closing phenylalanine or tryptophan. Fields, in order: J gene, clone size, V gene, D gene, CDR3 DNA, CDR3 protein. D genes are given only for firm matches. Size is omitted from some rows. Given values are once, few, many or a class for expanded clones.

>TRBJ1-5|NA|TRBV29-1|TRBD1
TGCAGCGCCGAGACAGGGGGGGATCAGCCCCAGCATTTT
CSAETGGDQPQHF
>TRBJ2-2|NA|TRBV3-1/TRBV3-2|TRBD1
TGTGCCAGCAGCCATCTGGGACAGTCGAACACCGGGGAGCTGTTTTTT
CASSHLGQSNTGELFF
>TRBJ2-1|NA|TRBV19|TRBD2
TGTGCCAGTAGGCCCGAGGGCGGGAGGGCGGTCGGGGGGAATGAGCAGTTCTTC
CASRPEGGRAVGGNEQFF
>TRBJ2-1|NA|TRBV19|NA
TGTGCCAGTAGTAGGGGGACCTACAATGAGCAGTTCTTC
CASSRGTYNEQFF
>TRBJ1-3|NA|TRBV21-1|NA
TGTGCCAGCAGCAAAGGGGTAGGAGGAAACACCATATATTTT
CASSKGVGGNTIYF
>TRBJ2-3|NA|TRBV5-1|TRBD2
TGCGCCAGCAGCCTAGGACTAGCGGGAGGCACAGATACGCAGTATTTT
CASSLGLAGGTDTQYF
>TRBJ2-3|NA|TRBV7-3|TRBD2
TGTGCCAGCAGCTTCACGGGAGGGCCGCCAGATACGCAGTATTTT
CASSFTGGPPDTQYF
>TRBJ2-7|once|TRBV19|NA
TGTGCCAGTAGAGGGACCGGTAAGGACTCCTACGAGCAGTACTTC
CASRGTGKDSYEQYF
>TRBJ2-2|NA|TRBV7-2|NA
TGTGCCAGCAGGCTTACCGGATCCGACTCCACCGGGGAGCTGTTTTTT
CASRLTGSDSTGELFF
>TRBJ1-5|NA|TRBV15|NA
TGTGCCACCAGCCCCCGAAGGGGGGTTAGCAATCAGCCCCAGCATTTT
CATSPRRGVSNQPQHF
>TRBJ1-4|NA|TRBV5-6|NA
TGTGCCAGCACCAAGAATGAAAAACTGTTTTTT
CASTKNEKLFF
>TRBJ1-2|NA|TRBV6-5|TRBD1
TGTGCCAGCAGAGAGACAGGGGCGTTTGGCTACACCTTC
CASRETGAFGYTF
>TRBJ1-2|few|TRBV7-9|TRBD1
TGTGCCAGCAGGCCCGGGACAGGCGATGGCTACACCTTC
CASRPGTGDGYTF
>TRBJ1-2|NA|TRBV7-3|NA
TGTGCCAGCAGCCCGGACGGATCCTATGGCTACACCTTC
CASSPDGSYGYTF
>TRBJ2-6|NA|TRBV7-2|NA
TGTGCCAGCAGCCTCTCCTCTGGGGCCAACGTCCTGACTTTC
CASSLSSGANVLTF
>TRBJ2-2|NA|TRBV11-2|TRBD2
TGTGCCAGCAGCCAATGGACTAGCGGGAACACCGGGGAGCTGTTTTTT
CASSQWTSGNTGELFF
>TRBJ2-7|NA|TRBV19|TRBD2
TGTGCCAGTAGTATAGGGACTAGCGGCTACGAGCAGTACTTC
CASSIGTSGYEQYF
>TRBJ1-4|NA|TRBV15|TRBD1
TGTGCCACCCGAGGGGGCAGGGGGGAAAAACTGTTTTTT
CATRGGRGEKLFF
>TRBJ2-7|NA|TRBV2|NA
TGTGCCAGCAGTGCGACGTACGAGCAGTACTTC
CASSATYEQYF